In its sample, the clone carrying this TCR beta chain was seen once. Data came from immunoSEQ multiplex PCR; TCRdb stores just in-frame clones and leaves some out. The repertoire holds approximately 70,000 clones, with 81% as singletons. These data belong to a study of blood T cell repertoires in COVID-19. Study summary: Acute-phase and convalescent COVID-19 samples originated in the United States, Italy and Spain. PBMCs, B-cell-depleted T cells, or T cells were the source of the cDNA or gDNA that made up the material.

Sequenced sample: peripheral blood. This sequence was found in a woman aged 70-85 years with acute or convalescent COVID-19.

The CDR3 is CASTLSTGELDTQYF. The CDR3 nucleotides read TGTGCCAGCACCCTATCGACAGGGGAATTAGATACGCAGTATTTT. This sequence joins TRBV7-2 and TRBJ2-3; 8 bases are a match to TRBD1. Per germline, CDR1 SGHTA and CDR2 FQGNSA. J lost 5 bases, V lost 7 bases, and 11 bases had no gene match. This CDR3 contains 15 residues.